Listed here are 32 T cell receptor beta chains from one sample, sequenced in a study of identical twins. TCRdb fed the 5' RACE reads into MiXCR, producing one record per CDR3 protein. The data hold 350,000 to 500,000 distinct CDR3 sequences, with around a sixth observed a single time. Sequencing was done on a sample of naive T cells sorted from blood. These receptors came from a man over 45 in good health.

This clonotype was found a few times. This chain uses TRBV7-8 with TRBJ2-7; perhaps D is TRBD1 or TRBD2 (6 bases each). V dropped 3 bases and J dropped 6 bases, with 24 bases sitting between them. CDR3 size: 17 residues. The germline CDR1 and CDR2 sequences are SGHVS and FQNEAQ. The DNA of the CDR3 is TGTGCCAGCAGCTTCCCATCCATTATGGGGGGCGGTTCCGAGCAGTACTTC. It translates to CASSFPSIMGGGSEQYF.

The chain couples TRBV20-1 to TRBJ1-1; 7 bases agree with TRBD1. This CDR3 contains 13 residues. The V and J ends lost 2 bases and 3 bases, in that order; junction bases with no gene match: 3. Germline V gene sequence: CDR1 DFQATT, CDR2 SNEGSKA (reference sequence). For the CDR3, the DNA is TGCAGTGCTAGATCCGGGACAGACACTGAAGCTTTCTTT. Encoded protein: CSARSGTDTEAFF.

The V call is TRBV5-1, the J call TRBJ2-3; 11 nucleotides align to TRBD2. The ends lost 4 bases at V and 2 bases at J; junction bases unmatched: 9. The CDR3 is 17 amino acids. Germline CDR1 reads SGHRS; CDR2 reads YFSETQ. Written as DNA, the CDR3 is TGCGCCAGCAGCAATCCCTTAGCGGGGGGGATCACAGATACGCAGTATTTT. Translated, it gives CASSNPLAGGITDTQYF.

This clonotype was recorded at least ten times. The chain is built from TRBV7-2 and TRBJ2-5, with 9 nucleotides matching TRBD1. This CDR3 contains 16 residues. The V gene's germline CDR1 is SGHTA and CDR2 FQGNSA. J was trimmed by 5 bases and V by 2 bases; bases with no gene match: 9. The CDR3 here is CASSLHGTGKGETQYF. The CDR3 region has the DNA TGTGCCAGCAGCTTACACGGGACAGGGAAAGGGGAGACCCAGTACTTC.

This clonotype showed up just a few times. V gene TRBV10-2 combines with J gene TRBJ2-6; no clear D gene. Trimming took 3 bases from V and 1 from J, leaving 7 bases between them. This CDR3 region has 15 residues. Germline CDR1 WSHSY, CDR2 SAAADI. In DNA form, the CDR3 reads TGCGCCAGCAGTGAAATGCCGTCTGGGGCCAACGTCCTGACTTTC. This gives the protein CASSEMPSGANVLTF.

In the case of this clonotype: This may be a read error: a much more frequent sequence differs by one nucleotide. V is TRBV25-1 and J is TRBJ2-1; TRBD2 aligns across 9 bases. Looked up from germline, CDR1 is MGHDK and CDR2 is SYGVNS. The V gene end was trimmed by 0 bases and the J gene end by 6 bases; junction bases not matched to a gene: 9. The CDR3 is 17 residues long. CDR3 loop: CASSEYFGGGAFNEQFF. CDR3 nucleotide sequence: TGTGCCAGCAGTGAATACTTTGGCGGGGGGGCCTTCAATGAGCAGTTCTTC.

This clonotype was counted many times. V usage is TRBV6-5 and J usage is TRBJ1-2; D might be TRBD1 (6 bases). The length of the CDR3 is 14 residues. Germline CDR1 is MNHEY and CDR2 is SVGAGI. Trimming cost V 2 bases and J 7 bases, with 14 bases left between them. The CDR3 coding sequence is TGTGCCAGCAGTTACGCGCCCTCAGGGGTTGGCTACACCTTC. Its translation is CASSYAPSGVGYTF.

The CDR3 region is CASIRSREGITEAFF. CDR3 nucleotide sequence: TGTGCCAGCATACGCTCCAGGGAAGGGATCACTGAAGCTTTCTTT. The chain couples TRBV6-1 to TRBJ1-1, with D tentatively TRBD1 (5 bases). Germline CDR1 is MNHNS and CDR2 is SASEGT. There are 15 residues in the CDR3. Trimming removed 7 bases from V and 4 bases from J, with 19 bases in between.

As concerns this clonotype: The junction does not match germline at one end; this may be a read error. The rearrangement uses TRBV5-1 and TRBJ2-7; D not certain. The V gene's germline CDR1 is SGHRS and CDR2 YFSETQ. This CDR3 has 14 residues. The CDR3 DNA sequence: TGCGCCAGCAGATTGGGGTTGGGGTCCTACGAGCAGTACTTC. This gives the protein CASRLGLGSYEQYF.

This clonotype showed up many times. CDR3 nucleotides: TGTGCCAGCAGCTTAGGGGTGGGACAAGGCGTCTACGAGCAGTACTTC. This encodes CASSLGVGQGVYEQYF. The V and J genes are TRBV7-2 and TRBJ2-7; D might be TRBD1 (6 bases). V was cut by 1 base and J by 3 bases, with 16 bases left in between. CDR1 and CDR2 (germline): SGHTA, FQGNSA. CDR3 length equals 16 residues.

This clonotype turned up a few times. CDR3 loop: CSAEGLAGRRGEQYF. CDR3 DNA: TGCAGTGCCGAGGGACTAGCGGGACGGAGGGGCGAGCAGTACTTC. The V and J genes are TRBV20-1 and TRBJ2-7; 13 bases map to TRBD2. The CDR3 runs 15 residues. From germline, CDR1 is DFQATT and CDR2 SNEGSKA (reference sequence). V gave up 6 bases and J gave up 6 bases; unmatched junction bases: 11.

This clonotype turned up a few times. The chain recombines TRBV5-1 with TRBJ1-4; 8 bases map to TRBD1. Trimming at V came to 3 bases and at J to 7 bases, leaving 8 bases not matched to a gene. CDR1 and CDR2 from the germline V gene are SGHRS and YFSETQ. The CDR3 loop spans 15 amino acids. The CDR3 region is CASSSTGERSEKLFF. Written as DNA, the CDR3 is TGCGCCAGCAGCTCGACAGGGGAGAGGAGTGAAAAACTGTTTTTT.

The rearrangement joins TRBV12-3 or TRBV12-4 to TRBJ2-5; possible D gene TRBD2, 6 bases. The CDR3 sequence is 17 residues long. With 1 base removed from V and 4 bases from J, the gap between germline ends came to 19 bases. The CDR3 here is CASSLGEARGRRETQYF. The CDR3 nucleotides read TGTGCCAGCAGTTTAGGTGAAGCCCGGGGGAGAAGAGAGACCCAGTACTTC.

A few counts support this clonotype. This chain uses TRBV27 with TRBJ1-2; a weak D match, TRBD1 (5 bases). V was clipped by 2 bases and J by 7 bases, with 14 bases between them. This CDR3 region has 14 residues. Per germline, CDR1 MNHEY and CDR2 SMNVEV (reference sequence). The CDR3 DNA follows: TGTGCCAGCAGTTTAGGGACCCCATGGGCTGGCTACACCTTC. Its protein product is CASSLGTPWAGYTF.

The chain has TRBV12-3 or TRBV12-4 and TRBJ1-1; 10 bases align to TRBD1. This CDR3 comprises 14 residues. V lost 3 bases and J lost 11; bases outside the gene matches: 9. The CDR3 loop reads CASSFGTGVLGAFF. The CDR3 bases are TGTGCCAGCAGTTTCGGGACAGGGGTTCTCGGGGCTTTCTTT.

This clonotype was counted at least ten times. This chain connects TRBV5-5 to TRBJ2-3; the D gene is possibly TRBD1 (5 bases). The CDR3 consists of 17 residues. Germline CDR1 and CDR2: SGHKS and YYEKEE (reference sequence). Trimming took off 4 bases at V and 3 bases at J, with 21 bases between the two ends. DNA for the CDR3: TGTGCCAGCAGCCGCTCCCGGACAACAGACTTTACAGATACGCAGTATTTT. It yields the protein CASSRSRTTDFTDTQYF. Full variable domain (outside the CDR3, taken from reference TRBV5-5 and TRBJ2-3): DAGVTQSPTHLIKTRGQQVTLRCSPISGHKSVSWYQQVLGQGPQFIFQYYEKEERGRGNFPDRFSARQFPNYSSELNVNALLLGDSALYLCASSRSRTTDFTDTQYFGPGTRLTVL.

This clonotype was detected many times. The gene calls are TRBV15 and TRBJ2-2; the match to TRBD1 covers 7 bases. V lost 3 bases, J lost 3 bases, and 4 bases stayed unmatched. This CDR3 is 15 amino acids long. Germline CDR1 LNHNV, CDR2 YYDKDF (reference sequence). The CDR3 reads CATSRRQGDTGELFF. CDR3 in DNA: TGTGCCACCAGCAGGCGACAGGGAGACACCGGGGAGCTGTTTTTT.

This clonotype was seen many times. V gene TRBV29-1 combines with J gene TRBJ2-7; 8 bases align to TRBD1. This CDR3 spans 13 amino acids. J was trimmed by 3 bases and V by 4 bases; bases with no gene match: 5. The germline V gene has CDR1 SQVTM and CDR2 ANQGSEA. The CDR3 reads CSVAGQGGYEQYF. The CDR3 DNA reads TGCAGCGTTGCAGGACAGGGTGGCTACGAGCAGTACTTC.

Concerning this clonotype: Germline is not matched at one junction end, which may reflect a read error. The rearrangement joins TRBV19 to TRBJ2-5, with TRBD2 matching over 14 bases. The germline V gene has CDR1 LNHDA and CDR2 SQIVND (reference sequence). This CDR3 region has 17 residues. The CDR3: CASSPGLAGDLQEPQYF. The CDR3 DNA reads as TGTGCCAGTAGTCCGGGACTAGCGGGGGACCTACAAGAGCCCCAGTACTTC.

The V gene is TRBV20-1, the J gene TRBJ2-3; possible D gene TRBD2, 5 bases. V lost 4 bases to trimming and J lost 4 bases, with 21 bases between them. Germline-derived CDR1 and CDR2 are DFQATT and SNEGSKA (reference sequence). The CDR3 length is 16 residues. The CDR3 coding sequence is TGCAGTGCTACTAATAACCCTAGCTCAGTCGCAGATACGCAGTATTTT. This translates into CSATNNPSSVADTQYF.

This rearrangement joins TRBV29-1 to TRBJ1-6, with 10 nucleotides matching TRBD1. The CDR3 totals 14 residues. J was trimmed by 9 bases and V by 5 bases; bases with no gene match: 7. CDR1 is SQVTM, CDR2 ANQGSEA, per germline. CDR3 nucleotides: TGCAGCGTTAAGACAGGGGGCAGGGGTTCACCCCTCCACTTT. It is translated as CSVKTGGRGSPLHF.

The V call is TRBV3-1, the J call TRBJ2-2; D possibly corresponds to TRBD2 (6 bases). The CDR3 loop spans 15 amino acids. Trimming pared 2 bases from V and 7 bases from J, leaving 14 bases between. Germline V CDR1 and CDR2: LGHDT, YNNKEL (reference sequence). In DNA, the CDR3 is TGTGCCAGCAGCCAATCCGGGACTCCTCACGGGGAGCTGTTTTTT. Translation gives CASSQSGTPHGELFF.

The chain couples TRBV12-3 or TRBV12-4 to TRBJ2-3; D gene unclear. Trimming shortened V by 5 bases and J by 3 bases, and 12 bases separated the two germline ends. This CDR3 spans 14 amino acids. CDR3 residues: CASSDLKRTDTQYF. The CDR3 DNA reads TGTGCCAGCAGTGACCTTAAGAGGACAGATACGCAGTATTTT.

This clonotype came up a few times. This chain connects TRBV7-9 to TRBJ1-5; D is unclear. V lost 7 bases to trimming and J lost 4 bases, with 11 bases between them. The CDR3 runs 13 residues. Germline CDR1 is SEHNR and CDR2 is FQNEAQ (reference sequence). The CDR3 sequence is CASTMGGNQPQHF. The CDR3 DNA reads as TGTGCCAGCACCATGGGAGGAAATCAGCCCCAGCATTTT. The complete variable domain, with remaining parts taken from reference TRBV7-9 and TRBJ1-5, reads DTGVSQNPRHKITKRGQNVTFRCDPISEHNRLYWYRQTLGQGPEFLTYFQNEAQLEKSRLLSDRFSAERPKGSFSTLEIQRTEQGDSAMYLCASTMGGNQPQHFGDGTRLSIL.

The gene calls are TRBV7-2 and TRBJ1-2; D uncertain. There are 13 residues in the CDR3. V was clipped by 3 bases and J by 3 bases, with 8 bases between them. Germline loops: CDR1 SGHTA, CDR2 FQGNSA. The CDR3 nucleotides are TGTGCCAGCAGCTTGTATAGCCACTATGGCTACACCTTC. Protein: CASSLYSHYGYTF.

This clonotype was recorded at least ten times. This chain connects TRBV20-1 to TRBJ2-1; tentatively, D is TRBD2 (5 bases). This CDR3 region has 15 residues. Deletions cut 3 bases from V and 3 bases from J, with 15 bases between. Germline CDR1 reads DFQATT; CDR2 reads SNEGSKA (reference sequence). This CDR3 is CSAREVASYYNEQFF. CDR3 DNA sequence: TGCAGTGCTAGGGAGGTGGCTTCGTACTACAATGAGCAGTTCTTC.

This clonotype was picked up a small number of times. The chain recombines TRBV12-3 or TRBV12-4 with TRBJ1-4; D is perhaps TRBD1 (6 bases). With 5 bases removed from V and 6 bases from J, the gap between germline ends came to 19 bases. CDR3 size: 16 residues. The CDR3 here is CASSARSDRLHEKLFF. Here the CDR3 DNA reads TGTGCCAGCAGTGCCAGATCAGACAGGCTTCATGAAAAACTGTTTTTT.

This clonotype was observed a few times. The chain has TRBV20-1 and TRBJ2-1; TRBD2 matches 10 bases. Germline CDR1 is DFQATT and CDR2 is SNEGSKA (reference sequence). The CDR3 is made up of 14 amino acids. V lost 6 bases, J lost 7 bases, and 9 bases stayed unmatched. CDR3 sequence (DNA): TGCAGTGCAACAAGCGGGAGGGCTGGAAATGAGCAGTTCTTC. Residues: CSATSGRAGNEQFF.

This clonotype came up a few times. The V call is TRBV6-5, the J call TRBJ1-1, with D unclear. With 5 bases removed from V and 5 bases from J, the gap between germline ends came to 9 bases. This CDR3 region has 12 residues. CDR1 is MNHEY, CDR2 SVGAGI, per germline. The CDR3 spells CASSTTETEAFF. DNA of the CDR3: TGTGCCAGCAGTACCACAGAGACTGAAGCTTTCTTT.

Many counts were recorded for this clonotype. The V call is TRBV5-1, the J call TRBJ2-5, with 11 bases fitting TRBD2. In germline, CDR1 is SGHRS, CDR2 YFSETQ. With 7 bases clipped from V and 2 bases from J, the junction kept 7 bases outside the gene matches. The CDR3 is 15 residues long. The CDR3 bases are TGCGCCAGCGGGACTAGCGGAGACACTCAAGAGACCCAGTACTTC. Encoded protein: CASGTSGDTQETQYF.

V and J are TRBV28 and TRBJ2-1, with D possibly matching TRBD1 (5 bases). V lost 3 bases and J lost 16, with 13 bases in between. CDR1 is MDHEN, CDR2 SYDVKM, per germline. This CDR3 spans 11 amino acids. CDR3 in DNA: TGTGCCAGCAGTTTGGACACCGCGGAATTCTTC. Its translation is CASSLDTAEFF.

The chain couples TRBV20-1 to TRBJ2-7; D gene ambiguous. V lost 6 bases and J lost 1, with 10 bases in between. CDR1 is DFQATT and CDR2 is SNEGSKA in the germline V gene (reference sequence). The CDR3 spans 12 residues. The CDR3 protein is CSATDASYEQYF. The CDR3 DNA reads TGCAGTGCGACGGACGCGTCCTACGAGCAGTACTTC.